This TCR beta chain appears in the sequencing data of a study of T cell responses to AZD1222 COVID-19 vaccine. Trimming removed 4 bases at V and 2 bases at J, with 15 bases between. The CDR3 consists of 15 residues. CDR1 and CDR2 (germline): MGHRA, YSYEKL. The protocol was immunoSEQ multiplex PCR, while the TCRdb copy is restricted to in-frame clones and leaves out a portion. Altogether about 110,000 clones are present, over 90% being singletons, with the ten largest covering 2.5% to 3%. The TCR sequence derives from an adult who received the AZD1222 COVID-19 vaccine. This sequence joins TRBV4-1 and TRBJ2-7, with a weak D call TRBD2 (5 bases). The sequencing here drew on peripheral blood, taken 28 days after the second AZD1222 dose. In nucleotides, the CDR3 is TGCGCCAGCAGCCTCGTCCCCCCCGGGGCCTACGAGCAGTACTTC. Amino acid sequence: CASSLVPPGAYEQYF.